Listed below are T cell receptor beta chains from one sample, sequenced in a study of cytomegalovirus exposure and HLA in healthy donors. Sequencing was performed with immunoSEQ multiplex PCR; in TCRdb, only in-frame clones are kept and a portion is missing. The sample lists about 170,000 clones; 79% were seen once. The sequencing sample was made of PBMCs. These TCRs come from a woman in her 50s in good health and CMV-seronegative. CDR3s include the opening cysteine and the closing phenylalanine or tryptophan. A D gene is named only where the DNA matches it firmly. The size entry is marked missing in some rows and otherwise reads once, few, many or a size class.

J gene	D gene	clone size	V gene	CDR3 DNA	CDR3 protein
TRBJ1-3	.	.	TRBV9	TGTGCCAGCAGCGACCACCCCTTGACAGCTTTCTCTGGAAACACCATATATTTT	CASSDHPLTAFSGNTIYF
TRBJ2-1	TRBD2	.	TRBV19	TGTGCCAGTAGTCCGCCCGGGACTAGCGGGAGTAATGAGCAGTTCTTC	CASSPPGTSGSNEQFF
TRBJ1-1	.	.	TRBV5-4	TGTGCCAGCAGCACTACAACAGGAAGCAACACTGAAGCTTTCTTT	CASSTTTGSNTEAFF
TRBJ2-3	TRBD2	once	TRBV7-2	TGTGCCAGCAGCTTGGCGGGGGGTTCTAGCACAGATACGCAGTATTTT	CASSLAGGSSTDTQYF
TRBJ1-6	.	.	TRBV5-6	TGTGCCAGCAGCGTTCAGGGCTATAATTCACCCCTCCACTTT	CASSVQGYNSPLHF
TRBJ1-4	TRBD1	.	TRBV5-6	TGTGCCAGCAGGAAACAGGGGGCGCTTGAAAAACTGTTTTTT	CASRKQGALEKLFF
TRBJ2-3	.	.	TRBV15	TGTGCCACCAGCAGAGTTAGGGACACGGATACGCAGTATTTT	CATSRVRDTDTQYF
TRBJ1-2	TRBD1	.	TRBV4-2	TGTGCCAGCAGCCAAGGCCTTCCGGGACAGGGCGCCTATGGCTACACCTTC	CASSQGLPGQGAYGYTF
TRBJ1-2	TRBD1	.	TRBV25-1	TGTGCCAGCAGTGGGACCAGGGGGCCTTACTATGGCTACACCTTC	CASSGTRGPYYGYTF
TRBJ2-1	TRBD2	few	TRBV5-1	TGCGCCAGCAGCTTGACTAGCGGCAGCTCCTACAATGAGCAGTTCTTC	CASSLTSGSSYNEQFF
TRBJ2-3	TRBD2	.	TRBV6-4	TGTGCCAGCAGTGACGGCGGGCGCGGGGGAGATACGCAGTATTTT	CASSDGGRGGDTQYF
TRBJ2-1	TRBD2	.	TRBV7-6	TGTGCCAGCAGCTCCAGTGGGATAGCGGGGAGCTCCTACAATGAGCAGTTCTTC	CASSSSGIAGSSYNEQFF
TRBJ2-1	.	.	TRBV7-8	TGTGCCAGCAGCCTAGCCCCCTCCTATGAGCAGTTCTTC	CASSLAPSYEQFF
TRBJ1-2	.	.	TRBV29-1	TGCAGCGCCCGGCGGCCGGACAGCAACTATGGCTACACCTTC	CSARRPDSNYGYTF
TRBJ2-3	.	.	TRBV25-1	TGTGCCAGCAGCCCACAGGGCTCTAGCACAGATACGCAGTATTTT	CASSPQGSSTDTQYF
TRBJ1-2	TRBD1	.	TRBV2	TGTGCCAGCAGTGGGGCCACAGGGGGAGGCTATGGCTACACCTTC	CASSGATGGGYGYTF
TRBJ2-1	TRBD1	.	TRBV18	TGTGCCAGCTCAGAGGGACAGGGGAAAAGTAATGAGCAGTTCTTC	CASSEGQGKSNEQFF
TRBJ1-1	.	few	TRBV28	TGTGCCAGCAGTTTAGGTTTTGGGGGAGGTGGTGAAGCTTTCTTT	CASSLGFGGGGEAFF
TRBJ1-2	TRBD1	.	TRBV2	TGTGCCAGCAGTACCAATCCGCACAGGGGGACGAATGGCTACACCTTC	CASSTNPHRGTNGYTF
TRBJ2-1	TRBD2	.	TRBV4-3	TGCGCCAGCAGCCAGGTTACCAACGGACTAGCGGGAGCTGAGCAGTTCTTC	CASSQVTNGLAGAEQFF
TRBJ2-6	.	.	TRBV27	TGTGCCAGCAGCCCCGTGAGGGGGGCCAACGTCCTGACTTTC	CASSPVRGANVLTF
TRBJ1-2	.	.	TRBV19	TGTGCCAGTAGAGGAGTCGGAACGGTCTATGGCTACACCTTC	CASRGVGTVYGYTF
TRBJ2-3	.	.	TRBV25-1	TGTGCCAGCAGTGAATCCCGGGAAATCACAGATACGCAGTATTTT	CASSESREITDTQYF
TRBJ1-5	.	.	TRBV5-8	TGTGCCAGCAGCTTGGGGACAGTCCCATATAGCAATCAGCCCCAGCATTTT	CASSLGTVPYSNQPQHF
TRBJ2-3	TRBD2	.	TRBV5-1	TGCGCCAGCAGCTTGGAGGCTAGCGGGGGCCTAAGCACAGATACGCAGTATTTT	CASSLEASGGLSTDTQYF
TRBJ1-5	.	.	TRBV7-4	TGTGCCAGCCCGAAGGGGAGGGCAGGGCGGTTTAGCAATCAGCCCCAGCATTTT	CASPKGRAGRFSNQPQHF
TRBJ2-1	TRBD2	.	TRBV20-1	TGCAGTGCTAGAGCCGGGACTAGCCAGGTCTTC	CSARAGTSQVF
TRBJ1-6	TRBD1	.	TRBV6-4	TGTGCCAGCAGAGAGGGGGCGGTTAATTCACCCCTCCACTTT	CASREGAVNSPLHF
TRBJ1-6	TRBD1	.	TRBV27	TGTGCCAGCAGTCCCGACACAGGGACAGGGAAGAATTCACCCCTCCACTTT	CASSPDTGTGKNSPLHF
TRBJ2-7	.	once	TRBV19	TGTGCCATCCGGACGGGGGACGAGCAGTACTTC	CAIRTGDEQYF
TRBJ1-5	.	.	TRBV19	TGTGCCAGTAAACCCAGTGGGCTCGGCAATCAGCCCCAGCATTTT	CASKPSGLGNQPQHF
TRBJ1-4	.	.	TRBV6-1	TGTGCCAGCAGTGAAGTAGGACAGTCAACTAATGAAAAACTGTTTTTT	CASSEVGQSTNEKLFF
TRBJ1-4	.	once	TRBV27	TGTGCCAGCAGTCCTCATGGGGGGGAGACTAATGAAAAACTGTTTTTT	CASSPHGGETNEKLFF
TRBJ1-2	TRBD1	.	TRBV5-1	TGCGCCAGCAGCTTGGGACAGGGGGCCTCTAACTATGGCTACACCTTC	CASSLGQGASNYGYTF
TRBJ2-3	.	.	TRBV7-9	TGTGCCAGCAGCTTAGCCCCCTGGCGGTACGACACAGATACGCAGTATTTT	CASSLAPWRYDTDTQYF
TRBJ2-3	TRBD2	.	TRBV25-1	TGTGCCAGCAGCCTCCCCGGGCTAGCGGGAGGATCAGATACGCAGTATTTT	CASSLPGLAGGSDTQYF
TRBJ2-2	.	once	TRBV13	TGTGCCAGCAGTAAATTCAGTTACACCGGGGAGCTGTTTTTT	CASSKFSYTGELFF
TRBJ2-1	TRBD1	.	TRBV2	TGTGCCAGTAACAAGGGACAGGCCGCCTACAATGAGCAGTTCTTC	CASNKGQAAYNEQFF
TRBJ2-7	.	.	TRBV7-6	TGTGCCAGCAGCTTAGAAGGGGAGGTTTACTCCTACGAGCAGTACTTC	CASSLEGEVYSYEQYF
TRBJ1-5	.	.	TRBV6-1	TGTGCCAGCAAAGCGGATACAGGGCCCAATCAGCCCCAGCATTTT	CASKADTGPNQPQHF
TRBJ1-1	.	.	TRBV14	TGTGCCAGCAGCCTAACAGGGAACACTGAAGCTTTCTTT	CASSLTGNTEAFF
TRBJ2-5	TRBD1	.	TRBV7-9	TGTGCCAGCAGCCGAATCGACAGGGGCCAAGAGACCCAGTACTTC	CASSRIDRGQETQYF
TRBJ1-4	TRBD1	.	TRBV18	TGTGCCAGCTACTCCGGGACAGGGGTTGGAAAACTGTTTTTT	CASYSGTGVGKLFF
TRBJ1-1	TRBD1	.	TRBV18	TGTGCCAGCTCAACAACAGGGGGAAGGGGAGCTTTCTTT	CASSTTGGRGAFF
TRBJ2-7	.	.	TRBV7-9	TGTTCCAGCAGCCGCAAGGACCGGGGGTCCTACGAGCAGTACTTC	CSSSRKDRGSYEQYF